These 2 T cell receptor beta chains came from one sample sequenced in a study of control samples from healthy donors and cancer patients. Here immunoSEQ multiplex PCR was the method, and the copy in TCRdb shows in-frame clones only, minus some. Among more than 120,000 clones, more than 90% were seen once, and the ten largest hold under 4%. The sample was blood. The receptors here all came from a man aged 25-40 years in good health.

A single count supports this clone. The chain recombines TRBV2 with TRBJ1-1; D gene ambiguous. The V gene's germline CDR1 is SNHLY and CDR2 FYNNEI. Trimming took 6 bases from V and 0 from J, leaving 14 bases between them. The CDR3 spans 15 residues. The CDR3 here is CASRPIQSMNTEAFF. DNA for the CDR3: TGTGCCAGCAGGCCGATTCAGAGTATGAACACTGAAGCTTTCTTT.

The rearrangement links TRBV9 to TRBJ1-4; a weak D match, TRBD1 (5 bases). The V gene lost 6 bases and the J gene lost 3 bases, with 15 bases spanning the gap. Germline V lookup: CDR1 SGDLS, CDR2 YYNGEE. The CDR3 contains 15 residues. The CDR3 DNA is TGTGCCAGCACCTATTCTGGGGCCTCTAATGAAAAACTGTTTTTT. Protein: CASTYSGASNEKLFF.